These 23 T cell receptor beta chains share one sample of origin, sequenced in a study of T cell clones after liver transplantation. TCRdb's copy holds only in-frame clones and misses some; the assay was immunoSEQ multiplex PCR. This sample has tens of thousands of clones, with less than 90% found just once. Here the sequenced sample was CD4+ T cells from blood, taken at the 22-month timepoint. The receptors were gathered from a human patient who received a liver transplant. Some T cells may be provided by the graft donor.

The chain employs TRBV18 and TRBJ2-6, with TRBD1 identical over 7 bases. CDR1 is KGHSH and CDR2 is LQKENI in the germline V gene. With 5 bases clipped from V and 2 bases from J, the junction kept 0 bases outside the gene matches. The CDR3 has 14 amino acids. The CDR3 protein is CASSDRAGANVLTF. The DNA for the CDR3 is TGTGCCAGCTCAGACAGGGCTGGGGCCAACGTCCTGACTTTC. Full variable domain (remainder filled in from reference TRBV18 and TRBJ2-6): NAGVMQNPRHLVRRRGQEARLRCSPMKGHSHVYWYRQLPEEGLKFMVYLQKENIIDESGMPKERFSAEFPKEGPSILRIQQVVRGDSAAYFCASSDRAGANVLTFGAGSRLTVL.

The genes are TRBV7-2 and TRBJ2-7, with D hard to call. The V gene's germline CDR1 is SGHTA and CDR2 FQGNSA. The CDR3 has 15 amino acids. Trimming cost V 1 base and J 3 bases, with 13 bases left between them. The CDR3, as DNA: TGTGCCAGCAGCTTAGTGGGCCACCCAGGCTACGAGCAGTACTTC. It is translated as CASSLVGHPGYEQYF.

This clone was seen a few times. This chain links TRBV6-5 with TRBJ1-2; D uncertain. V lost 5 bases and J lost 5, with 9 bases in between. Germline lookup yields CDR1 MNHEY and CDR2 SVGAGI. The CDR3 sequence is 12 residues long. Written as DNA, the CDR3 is TGTGCCAGCAGTCGTTCCCTTTATGGCTACACCTTC. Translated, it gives CASSRSLYGYTF.

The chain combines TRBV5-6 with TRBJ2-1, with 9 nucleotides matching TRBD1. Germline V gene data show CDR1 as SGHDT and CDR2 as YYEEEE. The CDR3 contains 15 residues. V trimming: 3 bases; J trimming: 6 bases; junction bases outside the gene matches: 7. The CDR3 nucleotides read TGTGCCAGCAGCTGGACAGGGGATTATCTCAATGAGCAGTTCTTC. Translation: CASSWTGDYLNEQFF. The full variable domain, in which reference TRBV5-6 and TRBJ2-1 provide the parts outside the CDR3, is DAGVTQSPTHLIKTRGQQVTLRCSPKSGHDTVSWYQQALGQGPQFIFQYYEEEERQRGNFPDRFSGHQFPNYSSELNVNALLLGDSALYLCASSWTGDYLNEQFFGPGTRLTVL.

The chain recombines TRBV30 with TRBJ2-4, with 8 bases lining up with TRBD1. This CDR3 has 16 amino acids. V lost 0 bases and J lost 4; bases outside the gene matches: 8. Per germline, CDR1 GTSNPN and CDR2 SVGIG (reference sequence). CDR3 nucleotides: TGTGCCTGGAGTGTCGGAATCGACAGGGGAAAAAACATTCAGTACTTC. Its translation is CAWSVGIDRGKNIQYF.

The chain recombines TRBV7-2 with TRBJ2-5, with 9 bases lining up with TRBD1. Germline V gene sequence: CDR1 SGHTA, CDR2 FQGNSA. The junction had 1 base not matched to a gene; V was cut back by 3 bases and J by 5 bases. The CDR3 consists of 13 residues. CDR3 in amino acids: CASSFGTGETQYF. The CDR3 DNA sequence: TGTGCCAGCAGCTTCGGGACAGGGGAGACCCAGTACTTC.

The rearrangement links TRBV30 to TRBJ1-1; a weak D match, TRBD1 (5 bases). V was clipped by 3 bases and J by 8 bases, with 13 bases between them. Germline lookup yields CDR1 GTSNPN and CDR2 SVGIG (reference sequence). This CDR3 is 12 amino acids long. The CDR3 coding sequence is TGTGCCTGGAGGGGGTTTGACAGAGAAGCTTTCTTT. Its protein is CAWRGFDREAFF.

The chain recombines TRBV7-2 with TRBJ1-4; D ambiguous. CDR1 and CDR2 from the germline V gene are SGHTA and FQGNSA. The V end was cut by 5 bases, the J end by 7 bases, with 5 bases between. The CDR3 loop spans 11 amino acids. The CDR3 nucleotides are TGTGCCAGCAGCCGAGGTGAAAAACTGTTTTTT. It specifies CASSRGEKLFF.

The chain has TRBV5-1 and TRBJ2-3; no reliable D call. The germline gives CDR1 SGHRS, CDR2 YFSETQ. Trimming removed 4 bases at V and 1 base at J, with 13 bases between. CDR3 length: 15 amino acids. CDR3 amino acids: CASSRVGMRTDTQYF. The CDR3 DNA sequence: TGCGCCAGCAGCCGAGTAGGGATGCGCACAGATACGCAGTATTTT.

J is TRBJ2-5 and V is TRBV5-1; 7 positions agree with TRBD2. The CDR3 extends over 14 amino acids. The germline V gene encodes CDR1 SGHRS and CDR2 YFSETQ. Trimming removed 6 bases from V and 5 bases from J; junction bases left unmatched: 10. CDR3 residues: CASNREAGWETQYF. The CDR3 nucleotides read TGCGCCAGCAACCGGGAGGCGGGATGGGAGACCCAGTACTTC.

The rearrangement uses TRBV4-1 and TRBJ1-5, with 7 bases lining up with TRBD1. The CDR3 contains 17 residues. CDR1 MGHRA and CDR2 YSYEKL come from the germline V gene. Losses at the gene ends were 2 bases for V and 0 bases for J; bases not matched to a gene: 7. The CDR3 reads CASSQSPTGASNQPQHF. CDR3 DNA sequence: TGCGCCAGCAGCCAATCCCCTACAGGGGCTAGCAATCAGCCCCAGCATTTT.

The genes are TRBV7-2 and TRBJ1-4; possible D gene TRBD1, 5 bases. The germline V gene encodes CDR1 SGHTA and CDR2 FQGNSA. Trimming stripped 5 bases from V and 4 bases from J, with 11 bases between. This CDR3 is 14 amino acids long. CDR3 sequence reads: CASSRRDVNEKLFF. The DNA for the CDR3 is TGTGCCAGCAGCCGACGGGACGTTAATGAAAAACTGTTTTTT.

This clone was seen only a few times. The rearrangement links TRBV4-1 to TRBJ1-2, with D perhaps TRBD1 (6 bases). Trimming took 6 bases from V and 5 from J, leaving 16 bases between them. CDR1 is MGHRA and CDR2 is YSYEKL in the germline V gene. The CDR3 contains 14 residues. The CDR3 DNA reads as TGCGCCAGCAGTCCGACGGGGGGGCCGTATGGCTACACCTTC. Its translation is CASSPTGGPYGYTF.

The CDR3 coding sequence is TGTGCCAGCAGCACACAAGGACAGGCATACAATGAGCAGTTCTTC. Translating gives CASSTQGQAYNEQFF. V gene TRBV6-6 combines with J gene TRBJ2-1, with 7 bases fitting TRBD1. CDR3 length equals 15 residues. With V trimmed by 6 bases and J by 4 bases, 9 bases remained unmatched. Germline V gene lookup returns CDR1 MNHNY and CDR2 SVGAGI (reference sequence).

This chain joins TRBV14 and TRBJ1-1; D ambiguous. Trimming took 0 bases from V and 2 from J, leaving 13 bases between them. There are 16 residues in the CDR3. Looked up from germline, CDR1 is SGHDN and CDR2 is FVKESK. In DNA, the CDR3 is TGTGCCAGCAGCCAAGATAGGTTTCGGGTTAACACTGAAGCTTTCTTT. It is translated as CASSQDRFRVNTEAFF.

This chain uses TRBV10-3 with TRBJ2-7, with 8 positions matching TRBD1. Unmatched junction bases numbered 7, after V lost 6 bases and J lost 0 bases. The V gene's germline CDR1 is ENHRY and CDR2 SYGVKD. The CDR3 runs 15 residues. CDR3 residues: CAIRPGQVSSYEQYF. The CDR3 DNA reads TGTGCCATCAGACCGGGACAGGTTAGCTCCTACGAGCAGTACTTC.

CDR3 nucleotide sequence: TGCAGCGTTGAAGAGGAGTCCGCGAAGGGGGGCTACACCTTC. Translated, it gives CSVEEESAKGGYTF. V usage is TRBV29-1 and J usage is TRBJ1-2; D perhaps matches TRBD1 (5 bases). The germline V gene encodes CDR1 SQVTM and CDR2 ANQGSEA. Trimming took 0 bases from V and 8 from J, leaving 16 bases between them. This CDR3 is built from 14 residues. Combining the CDR3 with reference TRBV29-1 and TRBJ1-2 gives the whole variable domain SAVISQKPSRDICQRGTSLTIQCQVDSQVTMMFWYRQQPGQSLTLIATANQGSEATYESGFVIDKFPISRPNLTFSTLTVSNMSPEDSSIYLCSVEEESAKGGYTFGSGTRLTVV.

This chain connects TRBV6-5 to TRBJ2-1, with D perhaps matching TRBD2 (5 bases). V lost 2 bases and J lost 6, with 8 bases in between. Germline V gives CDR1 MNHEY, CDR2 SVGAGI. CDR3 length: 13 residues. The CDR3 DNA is TGTGCCAGCAGTTACGTCGGGGTCAATGAGCAGTTCTTC. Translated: CASSYVGVNEQFF.

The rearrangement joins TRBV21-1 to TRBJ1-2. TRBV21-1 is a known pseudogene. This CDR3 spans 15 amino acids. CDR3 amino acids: CASTARARGGSHYTF. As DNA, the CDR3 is TGTGCCAGCACCGCTAGGGCGAGGGGTGGCTCCCACTACACCTTC.

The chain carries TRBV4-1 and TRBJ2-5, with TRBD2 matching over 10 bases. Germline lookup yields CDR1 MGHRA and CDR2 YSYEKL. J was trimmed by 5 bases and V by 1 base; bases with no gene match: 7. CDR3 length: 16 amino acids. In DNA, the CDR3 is TGCGCCAGCAGCCAAGGCCAGCGGGGGGGCCGGGAGACCCAGTACTTC. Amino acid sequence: CASSQGQRGGRETQYF.

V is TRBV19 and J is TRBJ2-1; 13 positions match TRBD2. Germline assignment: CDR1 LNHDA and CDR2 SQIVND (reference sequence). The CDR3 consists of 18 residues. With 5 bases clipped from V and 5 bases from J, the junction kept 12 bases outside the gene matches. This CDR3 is CASSLGLAGAPPDNEQFF. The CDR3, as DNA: TGTGCCAGTAGTCTTGGACTAGCGGGGGCCCCACCTGACAATGAGCAGTTCTTC.

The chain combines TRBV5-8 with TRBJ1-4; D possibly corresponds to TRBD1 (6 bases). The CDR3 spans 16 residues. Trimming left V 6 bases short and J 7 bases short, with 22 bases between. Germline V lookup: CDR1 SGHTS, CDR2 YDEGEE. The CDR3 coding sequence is TGTGCCAGCACTCAACTACAGGTGGAGGGGGGTGAAAAACTGTTTTTT. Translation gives CASTQLQVEGGEKLFF.

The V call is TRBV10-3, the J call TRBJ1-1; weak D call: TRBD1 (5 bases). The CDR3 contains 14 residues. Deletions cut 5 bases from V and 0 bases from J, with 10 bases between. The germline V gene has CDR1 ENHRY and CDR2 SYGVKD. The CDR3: CAISSQGLNTEAFF. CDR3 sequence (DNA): TGTGCCATCAGTTCTCAGGGATTGAACACTGAAGCTTTCTTT.